This paragraph covers one T cell receptor beta chain sequence. What it binds is not known. Primers: 60 Vbeta forward and 13 Jbeta reverse. Clones were read by immunoSEQ multiplex PCR, and TCRdb kept only the in-frame ones, dropping some. The repertoire consists of approximately 85,000 clones, with roughly three quarters occurring once and the leading ten covering around 23%. This record belongs to a study of cytomegalovirus exposure and HLA in healthy donors. On the study more broadly: In an earlier analysis, around 120 million unique TCR beta sequences were found from approximately 190 million T cells. Genetic ancestry analysis placed over 75% of the 398 donors that were genotyped in the Caucasian-associated cluster. Study-wide points: Earlier analysis yielded a pattern in which most TCR beta V segments were productive about 87% or about 30% of the time. Cytomegalovirus-associated status was assigned to 164 TCR beta chains.

CDR3 size: 15 residues. Germline lookup yields CDR1 SGHVS and CDR2 FQNEAQ. V lost 5 bases and J lost 5; bases outside the gene matches: 7. The sequencing sample was made of PBMCs. The chain carries TRBV7-8 and TRBJ1-1; 11 nucleotides align to TRBD1. This clonotype originated in a woman between 50 and 59 years old in good health and CMV-seropositive. The CDR3 nucleotides read TGTGCCAGCAGCCTCCGGACAGGGGGCGGAACTGAAGCTTTCTTT. Its protein product is CASSLRTGGGTEAFF. The whole variable domain, remainder taken from reference TRBV7-8 and TRBJ1-1, is GAGVSQSPRYKVAKRGQDVALRCDPISGHVSLFWYQQALGQGPEFLTYFQNEAQLDKSGLPSDRFFAERPEGSVSTLKIQRTQQEDSAVYLCASSLRTGGGTEAFFGQGTRLTVV.